This is a list of T cell receptor beta chains from one sample in a study of spatial heterogeneity in lung cancer. Each CDR3 protein gets one entry after TCRdb re-called the 5' RACE reads with MiXCR. The sample includes about 47,000 distinct CDR3 sequences, less than 9.5% of them seen just once. Sequencing was performed on PBMCs, taken at follow-up. The receptor set was obtained from a female donor with early-stage non-small cell lung cancer. CDR3s leave out the opening cysteine and the closing phenylalanine or tryptophan.

V	J	length	CDR3
TRBV2	TRBJ1-1	11	AGNKYMNTEAF
TRBV4-1	TRBJ1-1	15	ASSQGAAGTTNTEAF
TRBV18	TRBJ1-2	13	ASSPYQGSVRGYT
TRBV27	TRBJ2-3	11	ASSFWSTDTQY
TRBV3-1	TRBJ2-3	16	ASSQGWTSGGAEDTQY
TRBV5-1	TRBJ1-5	12	ASSLMGGGEPQH
TRBV7-9	TRBJ2-5	10	ASSQGLIRQY
TRBV9	TRBJ2-3	12	ASSAGTLANTQY
TRBV6-2/TRBV6-3	TRBJ1-2	11	ASNHGQTYGYT
TRBV9	TRBJ2-2	12	ASSALTNTGELF
TRBV18	TRBJ1-4	12	ASSRGQGDEKLF
TRBV3-1	TRBJ2-7	13	ASSQTRQSSYEQY
TRBV7-2	TRBJ1-3	12	ASSFRFSGNTIY
TRBV27	TRBJ2-5	11	ASSLDTQETQY
TRBV7-2	TRBJ2-3	12	ASKNRGSTDTQY
TRBV5-5	TRBJ2-7	12	ASSLVPETYEQY
TRBV5-1	TRBJ1-1	13	ASSPTVITNTEAF
TRBV7-2	TRBJ2-3	13	ASSPNWSRKDTQY
TRBV13	TRBJ1-5	11	ASSLDTTGPQH
TRBV24-1	TRBJ1-2	10	ATIAGVYGYT
TRBV5-5	TRBJ1-6	13	ASRPIVSYNSPLH
TRBV29-1	TRBJ1-1	11	SAGDRPNTEAF
TRBV5-6	TRBJ1-2	14	ASRSKPGTVGYGYT
TRBV24-1	TRBJ2-2	12	ATTPGTNTGELF
TRBV5-1	TRBJ1-1	11	ASSLERGRAGW
TRBV20-1	TRBJ2-7	12	SASDGQGSHEQY
TRBV7-9	TRBJ2-3	9	ASTWTDTQY
TRBV14	TRBJ1-5	11	ASSQGGRQPQH
TRBV20-1	TRBJ2-1	11	SARRRGGNEQF
TRBV7-9	TRBJ2-7	13	ASSPPTSGPYEQY
TRBV20-1	TRBJ2-2	13	SARPAGRNTGELF
TRBV6-2/TRBV6-3	TRBJ2-5	9	ASSRDETQY
TRBV7-3	TRBJ2-1	11	ASSSGTSYEQF
TRBV5-1	TRBJ2-7	12	ASISDSTSYEQY
TRBV5-1	TRBJ2-2	14	ASSPPSTGNTGELF
TRBV20-1	TRBJ2-7	13	SARTGTQPSYEQY
TRBV6-5	TRBJ2-7	13	ASSTDRGLPYEQY
TRBV12-3/TRBV12-4	TRBJ1-2	11	ASSPDRDYGYT
TRBV7-8	TRBJ2-7	15	ASSSHPGHLNPYEQY
TRBV7-2	TRBJ1-6	11	ASSLNQASPLH
TRBV5-6	TRBJ2-7	13	ASSLEAGPTYEQY